The 2 T cell receptor beta chains below come from one sample, sequenced in a study of cytomegalovirus exposure and HLA in healthy donors (TCRdb year 2017). The protocol used for the library was the immunoSEQ multiplex PCR assay. Sourced from immuneACCESS, this table was stored by TCRdb with only in-frame sequences that have V and J called. A share of the clones is absent; for the studies checked, an unresolved V gene accounts for under half, and the remainder has no known explanation. The sample table holds roughly 60,000 clones, of which roughly 94% were seen once. The ten largest make up approximately 6% of the sample. Sequences were obtained from PBMCs. These TCRs come from a woman between 18 and 29 years old in good health and CMV-seropositive.

The chain carries TRBV28 and TRBJ1-5, with D tentatively TRBD1 (6 bases). Germline loops: CDR1 MDHEN, CDR2 SYDVKM. Trimming took off 6 bases at V and 0 bases at J, with 24 bases between the two ends. CDR3 size: 19 residues. The CDR3 loop reads CASSSGGGNRLYSNQPQHF. The CDR3 bases are TGTGCCAGCAGCTCGGGGGGGGGCAACCGGTTATATAGCAATCAGCCCCAGCATTTT.

The chain has TRBV6-1 and TRBJ2-1; 10 bases map to TRBD2. Germline-derived CDR1 and CDR2 are MNHNS and SASEGT. V dropped 6 bases and J dropped 5; count of bases not matched to a gene: 7. The CDR3 has 15 amino acids. The CDR3 region has the DNA TGTGCCAGCAGAGAGACTAGCGGGCCCAACAATGAGCAGTTCTTC. This encodes CASRETSGPNNEQFF.